The source of this T cell receptor beta chain is a study of shared clonotypes between healthy human individuals. Some clones are missing from TCRdb's copy, which holds only in-frame ones; the method was immunoSEQ multiplex PCR. The sample has a few hundred thousand clones, less than 85% seen once. With 2 bases removed from V and 0 bases from J, the gap between germline ends came to 11 bases. From germline, CDR1 is SGHNT and CDR2 YENEEA. The CDR3 has 15 residues. The receptor was derived from a man under 40 in good health. The sample comprised memory CD4+ T cells sorted from blood. Indicated subset: CD45RA-negative fraction. V gene TRBV11-3 combines with J gene TRBJ2-7; D is unresolved. The CDR3 nucleotides read TGTGCCAGCAGCTTAAATAACAATCCCTCCTACGAGCAGTACTTC. Protein: CASSLNNNPSYEQYF.